The TCR beta chain under discussion was sequenced for a study of early T cells in non-severe SARS-CoV-2 infection. Across the study: The authors sequenced bulk RNA from unsorted whole blood, leaving chains unpaired.

This clonotype came up a few times. No antigen is known for it. V shed 1 base, J shed 9 bases, and the junction held 6 bases outside the gene matches. The CDR3 has 16 amino acids. Germline CDR1 reads MNHNY; CDR2 reads SVGAGI (reference sequence). Individual cDNA molecules received unique molecular identifiers during library preparation. MiXCR, applied by TCRdb to the 5' RACE reads, yields one record per CDR3 protein. The data hold 35,000 to 40,000 distinct CDR3 sequences, with approximately 10% observed a single time. Study results and limitations: VDJdb matching favored anti-spike CD8 responses, missing private and CD4 specificities.

This clonotype was sampled from an adult who was a healthcare worker with PCR-confirmed SARS-CoV-2 infection or an uninfected control (not recorded which). The sequenced sample was whole blood. The chain uses TRBV6-6 and TRBJ2-1; 13 bases align to TRBD2. CDR3 DNA sequence: TGTGCCAGCAGTTACTGGGAGGGACTAGCGGGGAGTGAGCAGTTCTTC. It encodes CASSYWEGLAGSEQFF.